This T cell receptor beta chain originates from a study of blood T cells in healthy people across ages. Study results and limitations: The unknown donor CMV status may have confounded expanded clonotype changes. Donors of long life had a larger count of naive CD4+ cells and greater diversity than aged donors.

The donors, all healthy, were Caucasians living in Russia, aged about 6 to 90. The use of a sample-barcoded 5' primer and a J-beta primer mix characterized a second PCR of roughly 6 to 11 cycles. TCRdb independently ran MiXCR on the 5' RACE reads; one entry per CDR3 protein. The sample records 900,000 to 950,000 distinct CDR3 sequences, almost 30% being singletons. A few counts support this clonotype. Its antigen remains unknown. A further study also used this sample, focusing on T cells of mothers and their children. In that study: A few healthy Caucasian mothers, along with their six children, were the donors.

This TCR was recovered from a woman aged 40 to 50 in good health. The sample consisted of blood.

CDR3 sequence (DNA): TGTGCCAGTAGTGGTTCAGGGGTTACCGGGGAGCTGTTTTTT. Amino acid sequence: CASSGSGVTGELFF. The chain recombines TRBV6-6 with TRBJ2-2, with D tentatively TRBD1 (6 bases). Trimming took 9 bases from V and 5 from J, leaving 16 bases between them. CDR1 is MNHNY, CDR2 SVGAGI, per germline (reference sequence). The CDR3 covers 14 residues.